Reported below is one T cell receptor beta chain. The data derive from a study of monozygotic twins with inflammatory bowel disease. Germline-derived CDR1 and CDR2 are SGHVS and FQNEAQ. The CDR3 covers 14 residues. Reanalyzing the 5' RACE reads, TCRdb keeps one entry per CDR3 protein, without DNA. The table for this sample gives approximately 390,000 distinct CDR3 sequences. This sequence joins TRBV7-8 and TRBJ2-1; TCRdb's D call, TRBD1, is unchecked because there is no DNA. The sequencing sample was made of blood. This clonotype was sampled from a human donor with ulcerative colitis or Crohn's disease, or a healthy co-twin of an affected twin (not recorded which). This chain's CDR3 is CASRQRGRTGEQFF.